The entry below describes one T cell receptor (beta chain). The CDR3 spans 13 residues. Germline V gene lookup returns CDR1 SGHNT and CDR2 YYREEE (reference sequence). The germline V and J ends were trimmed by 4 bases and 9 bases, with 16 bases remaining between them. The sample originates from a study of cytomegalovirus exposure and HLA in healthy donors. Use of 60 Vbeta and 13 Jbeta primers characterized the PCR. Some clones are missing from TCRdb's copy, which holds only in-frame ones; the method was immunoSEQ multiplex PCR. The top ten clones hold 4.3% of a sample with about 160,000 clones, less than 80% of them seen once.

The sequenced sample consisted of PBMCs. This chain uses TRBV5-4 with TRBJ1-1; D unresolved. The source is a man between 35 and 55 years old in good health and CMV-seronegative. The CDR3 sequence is CASSRATVNKAFF. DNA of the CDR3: TGTGCCAGCAGCCGAGCTACAGTGAACAAAGCTTTCTTT.